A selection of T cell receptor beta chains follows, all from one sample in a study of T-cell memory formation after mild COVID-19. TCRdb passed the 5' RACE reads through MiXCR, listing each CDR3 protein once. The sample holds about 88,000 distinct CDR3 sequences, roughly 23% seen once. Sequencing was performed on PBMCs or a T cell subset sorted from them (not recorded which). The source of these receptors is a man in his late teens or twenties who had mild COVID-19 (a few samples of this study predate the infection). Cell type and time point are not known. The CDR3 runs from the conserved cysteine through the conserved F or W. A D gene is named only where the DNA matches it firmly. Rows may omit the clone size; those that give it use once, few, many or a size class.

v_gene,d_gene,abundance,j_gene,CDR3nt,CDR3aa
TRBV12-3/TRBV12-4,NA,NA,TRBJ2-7,TGTGCCAGCAGCCTGCTTCCCCAGTACTACGAGCAGTACTTC,CASSLLPQYYEQYF
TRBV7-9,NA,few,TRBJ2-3,TGTGCCAGCAGACCTCGGGACGTTGGGGCATCAGATACGCAGTATTTT,CASRPRDVGASDTQYF
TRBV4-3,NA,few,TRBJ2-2,TGCGCCAGCAGCCAAGAAGAAGGGCGCAGGGTGGCGAACACCGGGGAGCTGTTTTTT,CASSQEEGRRVANTGELFF
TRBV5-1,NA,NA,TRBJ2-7,TGCGCCAGTTCCCCGGGTCGGGCAACCTACGAGCAGTACTTC,CASSPGRATYEQYF
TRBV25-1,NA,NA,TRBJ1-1,TGTGCCAGCAGTGAATGGAACACTGAAGCTTTCTTT,CASSEWNTEAFF
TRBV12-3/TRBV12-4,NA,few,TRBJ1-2,TGTGCCAGCAGCAACCCCAAAGACTATGGCTACACCTTC,CASSNPKDYGYTF
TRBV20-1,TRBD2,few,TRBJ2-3,TGCAGTGCCCCACTGGGCGGGGGTAGCACAGATACGCAGTATTTT,CSAPLGGGSTDTQYF
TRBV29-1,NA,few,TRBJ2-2,TGCAGCGTTGTGGCCAACACCGGGGAGCTGTTTTTT,CSVVANTGELFF
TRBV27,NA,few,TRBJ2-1,TGTGCCAGCAGTCCCGGGAGTAGTGAGCAGTTCTTC,CASSPGSSEQFF
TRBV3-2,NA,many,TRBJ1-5,TGTGCCAGCAGCCAAGACAATCAGCCCCAGCATTTT,CASSQDNQPQHF
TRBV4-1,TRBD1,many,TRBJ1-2,TGCGCCAGCAGCCGCGACAGGGGTGACGGCTACACCTTC,CASSRDRGDGYTF
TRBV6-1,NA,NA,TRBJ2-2,TGTGCCAGCAGCGGCCCTAGGGAACTTACCGGGGAGCTGTTTTTT,CASSGPRELTGELFF
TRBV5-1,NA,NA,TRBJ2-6,TGCGCCAGCAGCTTGGAATGGTCTGGGGCCAACGTCCTGACTTTC,CASSLEWSGANVLTF
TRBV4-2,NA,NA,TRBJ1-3,TGTGCCAGCAGCTTCGACACCATATATTTT,CASSFDTIYF
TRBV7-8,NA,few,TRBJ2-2,TGTGCCAGCAGCTGGGACCCCGGGGAGCTGTTTTTT,CASSWDPGELFF
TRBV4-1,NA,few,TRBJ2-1,TGCGCCAGCAGCCAAGACTTCGGGCAGTTCTTC,CASSQDFGQFF
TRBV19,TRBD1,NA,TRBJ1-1,TGTGCCAGTAGTACCAGGGGGAGAGGGGACACTGAAGCTTTCTTT,CASSTRGRGDTEAFF
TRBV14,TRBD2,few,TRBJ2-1,TGTGCCAGCAGCCTCCTAGCGGGGTTGGTCGATGAGCAGTTCTTC,CASSLLAGLVDEQFF
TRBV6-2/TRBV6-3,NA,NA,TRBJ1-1,TGTGCCAGCAGTTACTCCTGGGCAGGGTGGGCTGAAGCTTTCTTT,CASSYSWAGWAEAFF
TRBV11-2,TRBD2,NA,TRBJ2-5,TGTGCCAGCAGCTACATGGGTTCTAGCGGGGGCCCAGAGACCCAGTACTTC,CASSYMGSSGGPETQYF
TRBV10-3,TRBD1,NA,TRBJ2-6,TGTGCCATCAATGCAGGGGGCGCCTCTGGGGCCAACGTCCTGACTTTC,CAINAGGASGANVLTF
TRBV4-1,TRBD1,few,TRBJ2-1,TGCGCCAGCAGCCCCTTACGACAGGGTAGTTCGCATGAGCAGTTCTTC,CASSPLRQGSSHEQFF
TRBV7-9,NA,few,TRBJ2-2,TGTGCCAGCAGCTTACGCACGGGCACCGGGGAGCTGTTTTTT,CASSLRTGTGELFF
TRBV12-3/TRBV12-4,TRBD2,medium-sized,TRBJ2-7,TGTGCCAGCAGTACCGGGACTAGCTTTTACGAGCAGTACTTC,CASSTGTSFYEQYF
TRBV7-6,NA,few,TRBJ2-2,TGTGCCAGCAGCCCATTGTGGCAGACGAACACCGGGGAGCTGTTTTTT,CASSPLWQTNTGELFF
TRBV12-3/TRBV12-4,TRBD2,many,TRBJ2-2,TGTGCCAGCAGCCGCGGGGGTTCGAACACCGGGGAGCTGTTTTTT,CASSRGGSNTGELFF
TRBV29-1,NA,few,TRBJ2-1,TGCAGCGTTGTGGGAGGACACATCTACAATGAGCAGTTCTTC,CSVVGGHIYNEQFF
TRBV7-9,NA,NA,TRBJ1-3,TGTGCCAGATGGCCCCTGGAGGAGAGAAACACCATATATTTT,CARWPLEERNTIYF
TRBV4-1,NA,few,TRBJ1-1,TGCGCCAGCAGCCAAGCTGGAAGGGGGAACACTGAAGCTTTCTTT,CASSQAGRGNTEAFF
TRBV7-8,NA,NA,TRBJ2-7,TGTGCCAGCAACCAGCTCCGGGACGGCATAACCTACGAGCAGTACTTC,CASNQLRDGITYEQYF
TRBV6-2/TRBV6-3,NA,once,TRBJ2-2,TGTGCCAGCAGTTACTTCGGGGGCGCCGGGGAGCTGTTTTTT,CASSYFGGAGELFF
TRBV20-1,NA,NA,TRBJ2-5,TGCAGTGCGAGGGGACATTCCCGCCAAGAGACCCAGTACTTC,CSARGHSRQETQYF
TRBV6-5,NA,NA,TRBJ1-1,TGTGCCAGCAGTTACCGGGGTAATGCTTTCTTT,CASSYRGNAFF
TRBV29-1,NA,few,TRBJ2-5,TGCAGCGTTGTCGGCCCCCCTAGTCTTGAGACCCAGTACTTC,CSVVGPPSLETQYF
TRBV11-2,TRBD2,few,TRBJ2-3,TGTGCCAGCAGCCCGGGACTAGCGGGGGCCACAGATACGCAGTATTTT,CASSPGLAGATDTQYF